This TCR beta chain was identified in a study of T cell repertoires in cytomegalovirus infection. As to this clonotype: The antigen is undetermined.

In TCRdb, the reads were re-called with MiXCR into one record per CDR3 protein. The sample records approximately 110,000 distinct CDR3 sequences, approximately 45% being singletons. This CDR3 is 13 amino acids long. Trimming took off 2 bases at V and 8 bases at J, with 9 bases between the two ends. Germline values: CDR1 MNHNY, CDR2 SVGAGI (reference sequence). The chain is built from TRBV6-6 and TRBJ1-4; a weak D match, TRBD1 (5 bases). The receptor was derived from a human donor in good health (CMV status not recorded). Some clones in this sample may be carry-over from other donors' samples. This material consisted of CD8+ T cells from cultured PBMCs, taken from culture after CMV antigen stimulation. CDR3 residues: CASSYGDWEKLFF. CDR3 DNA sequence: TGTGCCAGCAGTTACGGGGACTGGGAAAAACTGTTTTTT.